This TCR beta chain was documented in a study of shared clonotypes between healthy human individuals. CD45RO+ cells and CCR7-negative CD45RA+ TemRA cells were combined as CD8 memory. General study points: Read depth was anticipated to influence clonotype sharing among donors. Researchers found naive subsets generally carried larger estimated richness than memory subsets. Naive CD4 clonotypes were shared across a handful of donors at around 5.4%.

Method: immunoSEQ multiplex PCR; TCRdb's copy keeps in-frame clones and lacks some. The sample has around 370,000 clones, about 96% seen once. On this clone: Its target is unknown.

The CDR3 spans 14 residues. J was trimmed by 5 bases and V by 7 bases; bases with no gene match: 12. Per germline, CDR1 SGHRS and CDR2 YFSETQ. V usage is TRBV5-1 and J usage is TRBJ2-7; TRBD2 matches at 7 bases. Sequenced sample: memory CD8+ T cells sorted from blood. Subset: CD45RO+ cells pooled with CCR7-negative TemRA cells. This receptor was identified in a man aged 25 to 40 in good health. CDR3 DNA sequence: TGCGCCAGCGGAGCGGGGAGAGGAAGGGACGAGCAGTACTTC. Protein: CASGAGRGRDEQYF.